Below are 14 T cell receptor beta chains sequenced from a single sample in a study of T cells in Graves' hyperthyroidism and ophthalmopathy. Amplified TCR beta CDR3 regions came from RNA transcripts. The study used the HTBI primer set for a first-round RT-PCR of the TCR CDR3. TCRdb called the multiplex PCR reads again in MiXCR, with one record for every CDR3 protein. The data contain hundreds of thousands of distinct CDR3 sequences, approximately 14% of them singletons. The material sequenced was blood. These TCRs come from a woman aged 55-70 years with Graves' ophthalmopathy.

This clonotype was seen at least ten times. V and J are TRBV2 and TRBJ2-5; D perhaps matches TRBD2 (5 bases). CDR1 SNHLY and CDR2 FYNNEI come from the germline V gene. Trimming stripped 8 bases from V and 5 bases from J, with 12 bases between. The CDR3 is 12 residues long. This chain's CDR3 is CASGSSRETQYF. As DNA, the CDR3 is TGTGCCAGCGGGAGCTCGAGGGAGACCCAGTACTTC.

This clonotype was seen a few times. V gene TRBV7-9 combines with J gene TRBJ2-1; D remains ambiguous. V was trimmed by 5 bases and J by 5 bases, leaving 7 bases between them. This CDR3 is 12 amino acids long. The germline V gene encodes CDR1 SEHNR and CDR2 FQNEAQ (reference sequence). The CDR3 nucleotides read TGTGCCAGCAGCCAACGTCACAATGAGCAGTTCTTC. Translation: CASSQRHNEQFF.

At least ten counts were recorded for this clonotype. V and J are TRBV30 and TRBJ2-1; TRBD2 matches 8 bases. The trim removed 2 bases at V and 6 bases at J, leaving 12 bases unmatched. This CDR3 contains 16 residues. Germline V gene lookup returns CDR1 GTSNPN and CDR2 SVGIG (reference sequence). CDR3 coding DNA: TGTGCCTGGAGTTCCTTCGGCGGGAGGCCCCTCAATGAGCAGTTCTTC. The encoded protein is CAWSSFGGRPLNEQFF.

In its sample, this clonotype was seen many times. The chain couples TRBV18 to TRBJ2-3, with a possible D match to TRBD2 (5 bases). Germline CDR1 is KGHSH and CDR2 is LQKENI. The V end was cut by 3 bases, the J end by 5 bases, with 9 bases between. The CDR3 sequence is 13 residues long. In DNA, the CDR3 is TGTGCCAGCTCACCGAGGGATGGAGATACGCAGTATTTT. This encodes CASSPRDGDTQYF.

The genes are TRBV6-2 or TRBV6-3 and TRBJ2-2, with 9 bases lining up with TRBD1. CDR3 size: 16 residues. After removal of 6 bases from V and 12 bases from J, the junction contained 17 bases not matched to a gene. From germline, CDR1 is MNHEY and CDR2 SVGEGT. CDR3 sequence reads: CASSRGGTGGKRQLFF. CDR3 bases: TGTGCCAGCAGCCGAGGGGGTACAGGGGGCAAGCGACAGCTGTTTTTT.

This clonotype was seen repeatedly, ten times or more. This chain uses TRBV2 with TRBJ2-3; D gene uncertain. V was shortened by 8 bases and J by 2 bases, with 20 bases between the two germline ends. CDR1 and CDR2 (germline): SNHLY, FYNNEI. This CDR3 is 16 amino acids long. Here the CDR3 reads CASGRTRYPLTDTQYF. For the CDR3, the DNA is TGTGCCAGCGGACGCACACGTTATCCCCTCACAGATACGCAGTATTTT.

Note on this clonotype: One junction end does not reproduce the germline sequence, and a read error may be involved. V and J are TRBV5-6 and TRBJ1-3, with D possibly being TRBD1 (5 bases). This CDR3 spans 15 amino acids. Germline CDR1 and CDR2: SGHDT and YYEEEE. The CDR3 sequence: CVSSLPGSSGNTIYF. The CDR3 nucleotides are TGTGTCAGCAGCTTGCCAGGGAGCTCTGGAAACACCATATATTTT.

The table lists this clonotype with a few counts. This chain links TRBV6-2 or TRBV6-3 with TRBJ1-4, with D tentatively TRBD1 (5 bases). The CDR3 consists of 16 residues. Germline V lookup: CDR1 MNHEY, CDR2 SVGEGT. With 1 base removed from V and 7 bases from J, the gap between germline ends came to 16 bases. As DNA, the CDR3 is TGTGCCAGCAGTTACTACCGATTCAGGGACGGTGAAAAACTGTTTTTT. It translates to CASSYYRFRDGEKLFF.

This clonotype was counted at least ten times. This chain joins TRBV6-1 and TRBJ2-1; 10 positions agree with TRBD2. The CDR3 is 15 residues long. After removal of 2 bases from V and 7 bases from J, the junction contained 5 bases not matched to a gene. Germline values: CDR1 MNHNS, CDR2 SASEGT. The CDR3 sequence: CASSELAGARNEQFF. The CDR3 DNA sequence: TGTGCCAGCAGTGAACTAGCGGGAGCGCGGAATGAGCAGTTCTTC.

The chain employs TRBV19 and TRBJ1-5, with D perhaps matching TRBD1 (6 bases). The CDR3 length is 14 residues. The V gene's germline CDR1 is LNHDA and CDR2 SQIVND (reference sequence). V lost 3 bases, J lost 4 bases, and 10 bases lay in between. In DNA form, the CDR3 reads TGTGCCAGTAGTATTGGACAGAGAAATCAGCCCCAGCATTTT. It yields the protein CASSIGQRNQPQHF.

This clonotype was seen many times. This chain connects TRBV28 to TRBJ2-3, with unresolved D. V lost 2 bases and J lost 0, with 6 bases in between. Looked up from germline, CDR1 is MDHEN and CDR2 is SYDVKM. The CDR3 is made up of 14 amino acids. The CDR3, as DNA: TGTGCCAGCAGTTTACTAGAGAGCACAGATACGCAGTATTTT. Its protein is CASSLLESTDTQYF. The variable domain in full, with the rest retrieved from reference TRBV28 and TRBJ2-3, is DVKVTQSSRYLVKRTGEKVFLECVQDMDHENMFWYRQDPGLGLRLIYFSYDVKMKEKGDIPEGYSVSREKKERFSLILESASTNQTSMYLCASSLLESTDTQYFGPGTRLTVL.

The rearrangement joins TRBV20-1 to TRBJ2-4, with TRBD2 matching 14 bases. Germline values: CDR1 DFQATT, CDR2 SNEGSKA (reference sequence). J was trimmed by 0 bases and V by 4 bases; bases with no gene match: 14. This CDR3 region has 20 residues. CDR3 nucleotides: TGCAGTGCTACTCCCGGGACTAGCGGGAGAGGGGGGGTAGCCAAAAACATTCAGTACTTC. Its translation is CSATPGTSGRGGVAKNIQYF.

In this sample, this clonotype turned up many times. CDR3 in amino acids: CASSWGPGAVQETQYF. The CDR3 DNA is TGCGCCAGCAGCTGGGGCCCGGGGGCAGTCCAAGAGACCCAGTACTTC. The gene calls are TRBV5-1 and TRBJ2-5; D is possibly TRBD1 or TRBD2 (6 bases each). Germline loops: CDR1 SGHRS, CDR2 YFSETQ. The CDR3 runs 16 residues. V lost 3 bases and J 1 base, leaving 16 bases between the germline ends.

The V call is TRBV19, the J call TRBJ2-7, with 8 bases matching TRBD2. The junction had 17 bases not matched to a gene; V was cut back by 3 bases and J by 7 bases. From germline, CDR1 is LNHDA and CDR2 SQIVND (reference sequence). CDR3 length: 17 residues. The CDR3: CASSILGPGLDPTEQYF. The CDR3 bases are TGTGCCAGTAGTATTCTTGGACCGGGACTAGATCCGACAGAGCAGTACTTC.